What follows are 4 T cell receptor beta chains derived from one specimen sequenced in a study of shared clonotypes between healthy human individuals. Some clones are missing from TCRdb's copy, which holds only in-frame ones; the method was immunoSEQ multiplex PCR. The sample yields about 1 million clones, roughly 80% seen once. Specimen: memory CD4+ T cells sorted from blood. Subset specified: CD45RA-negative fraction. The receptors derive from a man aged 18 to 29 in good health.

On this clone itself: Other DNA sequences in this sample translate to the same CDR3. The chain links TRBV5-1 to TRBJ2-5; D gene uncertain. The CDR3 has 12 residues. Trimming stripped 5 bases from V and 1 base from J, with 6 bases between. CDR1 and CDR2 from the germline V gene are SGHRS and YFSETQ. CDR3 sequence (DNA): TGCGCCAGCAGGCTAGTCCAAGAGACCCAGTACTTC. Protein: CASRLVQETQYF. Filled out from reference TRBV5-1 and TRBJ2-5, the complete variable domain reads KAGVTQTPRYLIKTRGQQVTLSCSPISGHRSVSWYQQTPGQGLQFLFEYFSETQRNKGNFPGRFSGRQFSNSRSEMNVSTLELGDSALYLCASRLVQETQYFGPGTRLLVL.

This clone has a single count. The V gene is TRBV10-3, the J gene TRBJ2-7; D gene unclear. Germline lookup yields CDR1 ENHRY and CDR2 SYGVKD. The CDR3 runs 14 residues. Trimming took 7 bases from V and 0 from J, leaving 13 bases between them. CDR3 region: CAITTDAFSYEQYF. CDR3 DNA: TGTGCCATCACAACGGACGCTTTCTCCTACGAGCAGTACTTC.

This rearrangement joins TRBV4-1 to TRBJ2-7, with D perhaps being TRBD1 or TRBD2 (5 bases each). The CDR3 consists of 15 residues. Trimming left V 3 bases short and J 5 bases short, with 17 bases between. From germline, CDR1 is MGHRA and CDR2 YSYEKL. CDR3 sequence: CASSQQGRGPHEQYF. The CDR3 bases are TGCGCCAGCAGCCAGCAGGGACGTGGGCCCCACGAGCAGTACTTC.

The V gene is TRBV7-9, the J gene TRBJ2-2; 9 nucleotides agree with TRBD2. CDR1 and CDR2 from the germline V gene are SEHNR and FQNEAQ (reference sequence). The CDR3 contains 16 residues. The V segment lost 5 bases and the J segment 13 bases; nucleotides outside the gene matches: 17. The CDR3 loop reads CASSHSGGGAGGLLFF. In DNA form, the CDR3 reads TGTGCCAGCAGCCACTCAGGAGGTGGAGCGGGAGGCTTGCTGTTTTTT.